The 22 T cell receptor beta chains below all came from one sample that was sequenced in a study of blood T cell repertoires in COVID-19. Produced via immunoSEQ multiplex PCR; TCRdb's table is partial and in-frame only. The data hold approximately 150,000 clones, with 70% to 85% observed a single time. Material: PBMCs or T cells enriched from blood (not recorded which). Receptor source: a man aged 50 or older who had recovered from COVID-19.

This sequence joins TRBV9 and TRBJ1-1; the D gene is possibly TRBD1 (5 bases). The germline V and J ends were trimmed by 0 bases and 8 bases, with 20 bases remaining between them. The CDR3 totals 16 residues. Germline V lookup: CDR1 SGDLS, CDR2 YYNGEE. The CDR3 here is CASSVAPSQAKGEAFF. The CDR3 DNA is TGTGCCAGCAGCGTAGCTCCTTCGCAGGCCAAGGGGGAAGCTTTCTTT. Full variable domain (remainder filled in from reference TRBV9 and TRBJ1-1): DSGVTQTPKHLITATGQRVTLRCSPRSGDLSVYWYQQSLDQGLQFLIQYYNGEERAKGNILERFSAQQFPDLHSELNLSSLELGDSALYFCASSVAPSQAKGEAFFGQGTRLTVV.

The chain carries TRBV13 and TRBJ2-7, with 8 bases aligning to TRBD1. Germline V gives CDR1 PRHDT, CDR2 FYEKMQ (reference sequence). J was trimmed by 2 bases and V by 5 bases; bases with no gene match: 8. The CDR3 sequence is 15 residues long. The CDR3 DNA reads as TGTGCCAGCAGCCTCCGGACAGGGAGCCCCTACGAGCAGTACTTC. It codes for CASSLRTGSPYEQYF.

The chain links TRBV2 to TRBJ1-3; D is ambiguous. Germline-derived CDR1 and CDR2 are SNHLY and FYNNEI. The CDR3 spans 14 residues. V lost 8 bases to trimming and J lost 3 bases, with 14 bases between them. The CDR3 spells CASGRGGSGNTIYF. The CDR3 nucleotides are TGTGCCAGCGGCCGGGGAGGGAGTGGAAACACCATATATTTT.

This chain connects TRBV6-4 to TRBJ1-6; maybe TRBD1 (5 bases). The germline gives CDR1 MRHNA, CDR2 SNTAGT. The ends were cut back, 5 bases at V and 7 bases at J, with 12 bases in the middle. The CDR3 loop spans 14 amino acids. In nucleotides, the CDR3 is TGTGCCAGCAGTCCAGGGACTTGGAATTCACCCCTCCACTTT. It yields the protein CASSPGTWNSPLHF.

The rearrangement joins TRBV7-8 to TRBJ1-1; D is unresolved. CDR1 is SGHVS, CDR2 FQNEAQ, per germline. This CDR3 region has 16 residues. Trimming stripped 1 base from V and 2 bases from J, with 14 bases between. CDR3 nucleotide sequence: TGTGCCAGCAGCTTAGGCGGCTTGAGAGTTAACACTGAAGCTTTCTTT. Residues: CASSLGGLRVNTEAFF.

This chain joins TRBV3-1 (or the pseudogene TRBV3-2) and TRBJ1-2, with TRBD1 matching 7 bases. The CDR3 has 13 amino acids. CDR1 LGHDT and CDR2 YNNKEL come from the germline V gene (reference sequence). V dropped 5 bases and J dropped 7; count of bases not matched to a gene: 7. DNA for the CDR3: TGTGCCAGCAGCTCACAGGGGATCGGTGGCTACACCTTC. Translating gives CASSSQGIGGYTF.

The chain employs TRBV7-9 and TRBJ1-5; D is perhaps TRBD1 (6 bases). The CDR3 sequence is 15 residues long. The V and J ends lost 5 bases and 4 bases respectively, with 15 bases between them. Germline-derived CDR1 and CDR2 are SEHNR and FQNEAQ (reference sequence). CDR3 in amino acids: CASSPFGTTNQPQHF. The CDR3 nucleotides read TGTGCCAGCAGCCCATTCGGGACAACGAATCAGCCCCAGCATTTT.

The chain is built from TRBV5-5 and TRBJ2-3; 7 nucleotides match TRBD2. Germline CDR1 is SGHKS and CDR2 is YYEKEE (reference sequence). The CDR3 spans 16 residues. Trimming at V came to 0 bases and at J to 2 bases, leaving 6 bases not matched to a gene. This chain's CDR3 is CASSLVPSGYTDTQYF. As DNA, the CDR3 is TGTGCCAGCAGCTTGGTTCCTAGCGGTTACACAGATACGCAGTATTTT.

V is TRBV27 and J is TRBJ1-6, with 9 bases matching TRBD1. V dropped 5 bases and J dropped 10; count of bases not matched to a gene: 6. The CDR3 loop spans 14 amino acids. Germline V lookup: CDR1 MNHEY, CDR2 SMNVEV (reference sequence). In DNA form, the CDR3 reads TGTGCCAGCAGTCCGGACAGGGGAAGCTCACCCCTCCACTTT. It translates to CASSPDRGSSPLHF.

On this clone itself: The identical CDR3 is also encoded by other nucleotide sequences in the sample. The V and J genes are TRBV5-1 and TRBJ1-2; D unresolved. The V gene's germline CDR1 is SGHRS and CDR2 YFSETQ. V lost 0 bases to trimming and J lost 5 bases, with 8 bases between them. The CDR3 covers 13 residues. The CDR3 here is CASSLGQMYGYTF. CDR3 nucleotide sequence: TGCGCCAGCAGCTTGGGACAAATGTATGGCTACACCTTC.

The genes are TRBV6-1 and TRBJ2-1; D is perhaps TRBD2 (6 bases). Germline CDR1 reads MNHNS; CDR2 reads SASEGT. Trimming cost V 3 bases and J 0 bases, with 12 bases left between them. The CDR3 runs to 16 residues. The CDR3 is CASSDRRDSSYNEQFF. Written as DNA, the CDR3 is TGTGCCAGCAGTGATAGGAGGGACTCCTCCTACAATGAGCAGTTCTTC.

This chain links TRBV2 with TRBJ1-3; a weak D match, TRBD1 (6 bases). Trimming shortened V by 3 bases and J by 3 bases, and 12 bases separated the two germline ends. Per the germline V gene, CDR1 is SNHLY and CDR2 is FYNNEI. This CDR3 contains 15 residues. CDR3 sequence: CASSDWGPNGNTIYF. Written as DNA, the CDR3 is TGTGCCAGCAGTGATTGGGGGCCGAATGGAAACACCATATATTTT.

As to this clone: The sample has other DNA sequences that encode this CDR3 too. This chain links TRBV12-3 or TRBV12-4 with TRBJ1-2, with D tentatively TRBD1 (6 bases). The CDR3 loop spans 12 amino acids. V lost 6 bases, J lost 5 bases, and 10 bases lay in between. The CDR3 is CASSKTGYGYTF. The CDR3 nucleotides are TGTGCCAGCAGCAAAACAGGGTATGGCTACACCTTC.

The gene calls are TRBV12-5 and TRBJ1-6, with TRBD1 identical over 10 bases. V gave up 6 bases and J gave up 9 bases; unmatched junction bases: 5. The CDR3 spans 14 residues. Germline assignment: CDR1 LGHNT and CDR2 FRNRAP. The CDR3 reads CASGLGTGVSPLHF. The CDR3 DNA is TGTGCTAGTGGACTCGGGACAGGGGTTTCACCCCTCCACTTT.

CDR3: CASSLGHRDINTGELFF. The CDR3 nucleotides are TGCGCCAGCAGCTTGGGCCACCGGGACATCAACACCGGGGAGCTGTTTTTT. The chain couples TRBV5-1 to TRBJ2-2, with a weak D call TRBD1 (6 bases). This CDR3 is 17 amino acids long. Germline V CDR1 and CDR2: SGHRS, YFSETQ. V lost 0 bases and J lost 2, with 14 bases in between.

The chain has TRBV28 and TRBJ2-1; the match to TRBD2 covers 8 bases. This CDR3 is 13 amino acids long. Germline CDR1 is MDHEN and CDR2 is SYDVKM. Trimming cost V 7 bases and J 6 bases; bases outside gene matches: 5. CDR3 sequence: CASNGGDGNEQFF. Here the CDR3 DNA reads TGTGCCAGCAACGGGGGGGATGGCAATGAGCAGTTCTTC.

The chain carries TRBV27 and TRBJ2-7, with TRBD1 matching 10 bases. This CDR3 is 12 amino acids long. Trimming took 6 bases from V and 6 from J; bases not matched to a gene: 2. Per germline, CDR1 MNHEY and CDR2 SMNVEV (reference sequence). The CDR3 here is CASRRDRGEQYF. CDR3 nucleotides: TGTGCCAGCAGACGGGACAGGGGCGAGCAGTACTTC.

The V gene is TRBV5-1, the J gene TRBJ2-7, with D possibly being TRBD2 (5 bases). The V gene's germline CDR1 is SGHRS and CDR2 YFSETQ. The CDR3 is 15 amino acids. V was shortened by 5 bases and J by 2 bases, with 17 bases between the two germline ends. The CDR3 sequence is CASSAILTSTYEQYF. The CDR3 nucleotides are TGCGCCAGCAGTGCAATTCTTACTAGTACCTACGAGCAGTACTTC.

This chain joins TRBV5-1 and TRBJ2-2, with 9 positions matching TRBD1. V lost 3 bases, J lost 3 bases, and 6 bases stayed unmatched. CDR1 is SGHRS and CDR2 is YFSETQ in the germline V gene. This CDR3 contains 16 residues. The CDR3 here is CASSSRTGVDTGELFF. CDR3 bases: TGCGCCAGCAGCTCCCGGACAGGGGTTGACACCGGGGAGCTGTTTTTT.

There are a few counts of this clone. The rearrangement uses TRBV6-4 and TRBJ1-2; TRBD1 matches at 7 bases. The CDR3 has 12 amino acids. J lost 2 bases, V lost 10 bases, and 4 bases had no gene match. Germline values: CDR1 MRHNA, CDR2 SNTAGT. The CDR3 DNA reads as TGTGCCAACACACAGGGGAACTATGGCTACACCTTC. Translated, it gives CANTQGNYGYTF.

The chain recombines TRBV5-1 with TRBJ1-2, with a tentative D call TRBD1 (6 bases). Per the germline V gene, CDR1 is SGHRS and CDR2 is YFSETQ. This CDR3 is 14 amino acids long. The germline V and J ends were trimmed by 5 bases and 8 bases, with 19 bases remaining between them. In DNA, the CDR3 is TGCGCCAGCAGTTCTGGACAGAGCTCATCGGGCTACACCTTC. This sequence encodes CASSSGQSSSGYTF.

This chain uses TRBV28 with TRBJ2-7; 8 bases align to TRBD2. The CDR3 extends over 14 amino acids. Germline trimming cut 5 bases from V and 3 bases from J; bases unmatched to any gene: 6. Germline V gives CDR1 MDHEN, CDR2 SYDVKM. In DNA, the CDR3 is TGTGCCAGCAGTGTAACGGGGGGGAACTACGAGCAGTACTTC. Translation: CASSVTGGNYEQYF.